The clone carrying this T cell receptor (beta chain) was seen repeatedly, ten times or more. Its antigen is unknown. cDNA libraries for TCR alpha and TCR beta, carrying sample barcodes and UMIs, came from 5'RACE with constant-segment primers. TCRdb passed the 5' RACE reads through MiXCR, listing each CDR3 protein once. Altogether about 100,000 distinct CDR3 sequences are present, approximately 12% being singletons, with the ten largest covering around 39%. This record belongs to a study of T-cell memory formation after mild COVID-19. Study-wide points: Prior to infection, memory already included some responding clones, suggesting cross-reactive memory joined.

CDR1 is MGHDK and CDR2 is SYGVNS in the germline V gene. The CDR3 covers 16 residues. The V end lost 1 base, the J end lost 8 bases, and 18 bases lay between the germline ends. The sequenced sample consisted of PBMCs or a T cell subset sorted from them (not recorded which). The chain employs TRBV25-1 and TRBJ1-3, with D possibly TRBD1 on 5 matching bases. This receptor was taken from a man aged 18 to 30 who had mild COVID-19 (a few samples of this study predate the infection). Cell type and time point are not known. The CDR3 sequence is CASSESQGPVFDTIYF. Here the CDR3 DNA reads TGTGCCAGCAGTGAATCCCAGGGCCCAGTTTTTGACACCATATATTTT. Looking up the rest from reference TRBV25-1 and TRBJ1-3 gives the full variable domain: EADIYQTPRYLVIGTGKKITLECSQTMGHDKMYWYQQDPGMELHLIHYSYGVNSTEKGDLSSESTVSRIRTEHFPLTLESARPSHTSQYLCASSESQGPVFDTIYFGEGSWLTVV.